Presented here are 22 T cell receptor beta chains from one specimen sequenced in a study of blood T cell repertoires in COVID-19. The table came from immunoSEQ multiplex PCR; TCRdb's copy has only in-frame clones and leaves some out. The profile shows roughly 90,000 clones, 75% to 90% of them singletons. Sequenced material: peripheral blood. These receptors originate from a man aged 80 or over with acute or convalescent COVID-19.

The chain joins TRBV24-1 to TRBJ2-5, with D tentatively TRBD2 (6 bases). The CDR3 sequence is 15 residues long. The germline V gene encodes CDR1 KGHDR and CDR2 SFDVKD. Trimming removed 1 base at V and 5 bases at J, with 13 bases between. The CDR3 region has the DNA TGTGCCACCAGTGATTTCACAAGGGCGGGGGAGACCCAGTACTTC. This encodes CATSDFTRAGETQYF.

This clone was detected once. The rearrangement joins TRBV30 to TRBJ2-3; perhaps TRBD1 as D (6 bases). The CDR3 sequence is 13 residues long. Germline V gives CDR1 GTSNPN, CDR2 SVGIG (reference sequence). V was trimmed by 3 bases and J by 4 bases, leaving 11 bases between them. CDR3 region: CAWRSGEPDTQYF. DNA of the CDR3: TGTGCCTGGAGATCAGGGGAACCAGATACGCAGTATTTT.

This sequence joins TRBV28 and TRBJ1-6, with TRBD1 as a possible D gene (5 bases). The CDR3 runs to 15 residues. The V end lost 7 bases, the J end lost 7 bases, and 17 bases lay between the germline ends. CDR1 is MDHEN and CDR2 is SYDVKM in the germline V gene. CDR3 in amino acids: CASTPVRGGNSPLHF. The CDR3 DNA reads TGTGCCAGCACCCCAGTGAGGGGAGGGAATTCACCCCTCCACTTT. Variable domain in full (rest from reference TRBV28 and TRBJ1-6): DVKVTQSSRYLVKRTGEKVFLECVQDMDHENMFWYRQDPGLGLRLIYFSYDVKMKEKGDIPEGYSVSREKKERFSLILESASTNQTSMYLCASTPVRGGNSPLHFGNGTRLTVT.

The V and J genes are TRBV28 and TRBJ1-2; 7 bases match TRBD1. This CDR3 is built from 14 residues. CDR1 is MDHEN, CDR2 SYDVKM, per germline. V shed 3 bases, J shed 6 bases, and the junction held 7 bases outside the gene matches. CDR3 protein: CASSFLRGLDGYTF. In nucleotides, the CDR3 is TGTGCCAGCAGTTTCCTGAGGGGGCTTGATGGCTACACCTTC.

The chain is built from TRBV11-2 and TRBJ2-1, with 9 bases lining up with TRBD2. V trimming: 0 bases; J trimming: 3 bases; junction bases outside the gene matches: 9. The CDR3 runs 18 residues. Germline CDR1 is SGHAT and CDR2 is FQNNGV. The DNA of the CDR3 is TGTGCCAGCAGCTTAGATCTAGCGGCGGGAGGGGACTACAATGAGCAGTTCTTC. Its translation: CASSLDLAAGGDYNEQFF.

V and J are TRBV29-1 and TRBJ2-7; maybe TRBD2 (5 bases). Germline V gene data show CDR1 as SQVTM and CDR2 as ANQGSEA. The CDR3 runs to 13 residues. V was clipped by 4 bases and J by 3 bases, with 13 bases between them. CDR3 region: CSVGSGGGYEQYF. CDR3 coding DNA: TGCAGCGTTGGGTCTGGCGGAGGCTACGAGCAGTACTTC.

V usage is TRBV9 and J usage is TRBJ2-3; the match to TRBD1 covers 7 bases. The ends lost 4 bases at V and 4 bases at J; junction bases unmatched: 12. CDR3 length: 16 amino acids. Germline V gives CDR1 SGDLS, CDR2 YYNGEE. CDR3 loop: CASSTSQGFIPDTQYF. CDR3 DNA: TGTGCCAGCAGCACCTCACAGGGGTTTATCCCAGATACGCAGTATTTT.

There are a few counts of this clone. The chain uses TRBV21-1 and TRBJ2-1; the table names TRBD2, a call not compared with the DNA. TRBV21-1 is deemed a pseudogene. The CDR3 loop spans 13 amino acids. CDR3 region: CARAGIGANEQFF. For the CDR3, the DNA is TGTGCCAGGGCGGGGATTGGTGCAAATGAGCAGTTCTTC.

The gene calls are TRBV27 and TRBJ2-1; TRBD2 aligns across 8 bases. The CDR3 length is 15 residues. The V and J ends lost 7 bases and 9 bases, in that order; junction bases with no gene match: 14. The V gene's germline CDR1 is MNHEY and CDR2 SMNVEV (reference sequence). The CDR3 spells CASIVAGPGGPEQFF. CDR3 in DNA: TGTGCCAGCATCGTAGCGGGACCGGGGGGCCCTGAGCAGTTCTTC.

The gene calls are TRBV14 and TRBJ2-2; D ambiguous. V was shortened by 2 bases and J by 2 bases, with 3 bases between the two germline ends. CDR3 length: 13 residues. Germline V gene data show CDR1 as SGHDN and CDR2 as FVKESK. CDR3 loop: CASSQLNTGELFF. Here the CDR3 DNA reads TGTGCCAGCAGCCAATTAAACACCGGGGAGCTGTTTTTT.

The J gene is TRBJ1-4, the V gene TRBV19; TRBD1 is a possible D gene (5 bases). Trimming took 4 bases from V and 0 from J, leaving 9 bases between them. Germline-derived CDR1 and CDR2 are LNHDA and SQIVND (reference sequence). This CDR3 is 15 amino acids long. CDR3 coding DNA: TGTGCCAGTAGTAACGGGGGATCAACTAATGAAAAACTGTTTTTT. As protein: CASSNGGSTNEKLFF.

The chain is built from TRBV19 and TRBJ2-3; 9 bases are shared with TRBD2. This CDR3 contains 15 residues. Trimming took 2 bases from V and 6 from J; bases not matched to a gene: 6. Germline lookup yields CDR1 LNHDA and CDR2 SQIVND (reference sequence). The CDR3 loop reads CASSIIAGARDTQYF. CDR3 DNA sequence: TGTGCCAGTAGTATAATAGCGGGAGCAAGGGATACGCAGTATTTT. Full variable domain (remainder filled in from reference TRBV19 and TRBJ2-3): DGGITQSPKYLFRKEGQNVTLSCEQNLNHDAMYWYRQDPGQGLRLIYYSQIVNDFQKGDIAEGYSVSREKKESFPLTVTSAQKNPTAFYLCASSIIAGARDTQYFGPGTRLTVL.

J is TRBJ2-1 and V is TRBV6-1; D perhaps matches TRBD2 (5 bases). This CDR3 region has 17 residues. V lost 2 bases to trimming and J lost 0 bases, with 14 bases between them. Germline V gene data show CDR1 as MNHNS and CDR2 as SASEGT. The DNA of the CDR3 is TGTGCCAGCAGTGAAAGCTGGCGGGCCAGCTCCTACAATGAGCAGTTCTTC. It translates to CASSESWRASSYNEQFF.

V gene TRBV27 combines with J gene TRBJ1-5; TRBD1 agrees at 9 bases. CDR1 and CDR2 from the germline V gene are MNHEY and SMNVEV (reference sequence). Trimming at V came to 4 bases and at J to 5 bases, leaving 9 bases not matched to a gene. The length of the CDR3 is 16 residues. The CDR3 nucleotides read TGTGCCAGCAGTTCAATTGGACAGGGGATAGATCAGCCCCAGCATTTT. This translates into CASSSIGQGIDQPQHF.

The rearrangement uses TRBV5-8 and TRBJ2-7, with 7 nucleotides matching TRBD1. The CDR3 sequence is 15 residues long. V was clipped by 0 bases and J by 3 bases; unmatched bases: 6. Germline CDR1 and CDR2: SGHTS and YDEGEE. This CDR3 is CASSLAGQVHYEQYF. For the CDR3, the DNA is TGTGCCAGCAGCTTGGCCGGACAGGTTCACTACGAGCAGTACTTC.

This CDR3 is CASSYGLATDTQYF. DNA of the CDR3: TGTGCCAGCAGTTACGGTCTAGCGACAGATACGCAGTATTTT. J is TRBJ2-3 and V is TRBV6-5; maybe TRBD2 (6 bases). Looked up from germline, CDR1 is MNHEY and CDR2 is SVGAGI. V lost 2 bases to trimming and J lost 3 bases, with 9 bases between them. This CDR3 is built from 14 residues.

This clone was recorded a few times. V gene TRBV9 combines with J gene TRBJ2-2, with 14 bases matching TRBD2. CDR1 and CDR2 (germline): SGDLS, YYNGEE. Losses at the gene ends were 3 bases for V and 4 bases for J; bases not matched to a gene: 2. The CDR3 has 16 residues. CDR3 sequence: CASSGGLAGVTGELFF. For the CDR3, the DNA is TGTGCCAGCAGCGGGGGACTAGCGGGAGTCACCGGGGAGCTGTTTTTT. Looking up the rest from reference TRBV9 and TRBJ2-2 gives the full variable domain: DSGVTQTPKHLITATGQRVTLRCSPRSGDLSVYWYQQSLDQGLQFLIQYYNGEERAKGNILERFSAQQFPDLHSELNLSSLELGDSALYFCASSGGLAGVTGELFFGEGSRLTVL.

This chain's CDR3 is CASSAAGGPADTQYF. Written as DNA, the CDR3 is TGCGCCAGCAGCGCTGCGGGAGGGCCTGCAGATACGCAGTATTTT. V and J are TRBV5-1 and TRBJ2-3; 9 bases are shared with TRBD2. Unmatched junction bases numbered 7, after V lost 4 bases and J lost 4 bases. Germline V gives CDR1 SGHRS, CDR2 YFSETQ. The CDR3 is made up of 15 amino acids.

Written as DNA, the CDR3 is TGTGCCAGCAGCTCCCGGGACACCGCCTACGAGCAGTACTTC. Translated, it gives CASSSRDTAYEQYF. The chain couples TRBV7-2 to TRBJ2-7; D possibly corresponds to TRBD1 (6 bases). V lost 4 bases and J lost 2, with 12 bases in between. Germline assignment: CDR1 SGHTA and CDR2 FQGNSA. The CDR3 runs to 14 residues.

The V gene is TRBV24-1, the J gene TRBJ2-2; D call uncertain. Germline CDR1 is KGHDR and CDR2 is SFDVKD. The V end lost 3 bases, the J end lost 5 bases, and 9 bases lay between the germline ends. This CDR3 is 14 amino acids long. In nucleotides, the CDR3 is TGTGCCACCAGTGATGTTTTGCGGACCGGGGAGCTGTTTTTT. Protein: CATSDVLRTGELFF.

The V gene is TRBV3-1 (or the pseudogene TRBV3-2), the J gene TRBJ2-1; possible D gene TRBD2, 6 bases. Between the trimmed V and J ends, which lost 0 bases and 3 bases, there was a span of 12 bases. CDR1 LGHDT and CDR2 YNNKEL come from the germline V gene (reference sequence). This CDR3 has 16 amino acids. CDR3 nucleotide sequence: TGTGCCAGCAGCCAAGAGGCTAGCGTCCGCTACAATGAGCAGTTCTTC. Protein sequence: CASSQEASVRYNEQFF.

The J gene is TRBJ2-1, the V gene TRBV2; no reliable D call. V lost 4 bases to trimming and J lost 6 bases, with 7 bases between them. The CDR3 runs 12 residues. CDR1 and CDR2 (germline): SNHLY, FYNNEI. The CDR3 is CASSGLTNEQFF. CDR3 DNA: TGTGCCAGCAGTGGGCTTACCAATGAGCAGTTCTTC.